The T cell receptor (beta chain) under discussion was sequenced for a study of blood T cells in healthy people across ages. Germline V gives CDR1 SGHAT, CDR2 FQNNGV. The CDR3 runs to 18 residues. With a J-beta primer mix and a sample-barcoded 5' primer, a second PCR ran roughly 7 to 11 cycles. Via MiXCR, TCRdb re-called the 5' RACE reads, giving one row per CDR3 protein. The sample has around 710,000 distinct CDR3 sequences; 40% to 45% are singletons. This receptor was taken from an older woman in good health. V usage is TRBV11-2 and J usage is TRBJ2-7, with TRBD2 matching 10 bases. The DNA matches TRBJ2-4 better at its end, which makes the J call doubtful. The sequenced material came from blood. The CDR3 loop reads CASSPPGRAGGPGNIQYF. DNA for the CDR3: TGTGCCAGCAGCCCGCCTGGACGAGCGGGAGGGCCTGGGAACATTCAGTACTTC.